The 30 T cell receptor beta chains below come from one sample, sequenced in a study of cytomegalovirus exposure and HLA in healthy donors. PCR primers comprised 60 Vbeta and 13 Jbeta primers. Only in-frame clones appear in the TCRdb table, and some are missing; sequencing was by immunoSEQ multiplex PCR. Of 200,000 or so clones listed, about 80% are singletons. Material: PBMCs. Receptor source: a woman under 30 in good health and CMV-seropositive.

This clone came up a few times. This chain links TRBV5-1 with TRBJ1-1; 10 nucleotides align to TRBD1. Germline assignment: CDR1 SGHRS and CDR2 YFSETQ. J lost 5 bases, V lost 4 bases, and 5 bases had no gene match. CDR3 length: 14 residues. The CDR3 region has the DNA TGCGCCAGCAGCCCGGACAGGGGGGATACTGAAGCTTTCTTT. This sequence encodes CASSPDRGDTEAFF.

This clone was counted once. This chain connects TRBV5-4 to TRBJ1-1, with 7 bases fitting TRBD1. The V and J ends lost 2 bases and 0 bases, in that order; junction bases with no gene match: 4. CDR1 and CDR2 (germline): SGHNT, YYREEE (reference sequence). The CDR3 loop spans 15 amino acids. CDR3 protein: CASSLQGMMNTEAFF. CDR3 DNA sequence: TGTGCCAGCAGCTTACAGGGGATGATGAACACTGAAGCTTTCTTT.

The chain couples TRBV7-9 to TRBJ2-5; the D gene is possibly TRBD2 (5 bases). CDR1 SEHNR and CDR2 FQNEAQ come from the germline V gene (reference sequence). V was pared by 4 bases and J by 4 bases, with 10 bases between. The CDR3 covers 13 residues. The CDR3 DNA reads as TGTGCCAGCAGCTCTACAGCGGTAGAGACCCAGTACTTC. It specifies CASSSTAVETQYF.

This rearrangement joins TRBV19 to TRBJ1-1, with D perhaps matching TRBD1 (5 bases). The V and J ends lost 2 bases and 0 bases respectively, with 10 bases between them. Germline assignment: CDR1 LNHDA and CDR2 SQIVND (reference sequence). This CDR3 region has 15 residues. The CDR3 protein is CASSITGGLNTEAFF. In nucleotides, the CDR3 is TGTGCCAGTAGTATAACCGGGGGTCTGAACACTGAAGCTTTCTTT.

The chain carries TRBV4-1 and TRBJ1-1; D is possibly TRBD1 (6 bases). Per the germline V gene, CDR1 is MGHRA and CDR2 is YSYEKL. The V end was cut by 4 bases, the J end by 0 bases, with 12 bases between. The CDR3 covers 15 residues. CDR3 region: CASSLGGGLNTEAFF. The CDR3 DNA sequence: TGCGCCAGCAGCCTAGGCGGGGGCCTGAACACTGAAGCTTTCTTT.

CDR3 sequence reads: CSGGTGGMDGYTF. Written as DNA, the CDR3 is TGCAGCGGAGGGACAGGGGGCATGGATGGCTACACCTTC. The chain combines TRBV29-1 with TRBJ1-2, with TRBD1 matching 12 bases. The germline V gene has CDR1 SQVTM and CDR2 ANQGSEA. The CDR3 sequence is 13 residues long. Trimming removed 7 bases from V and 6 bases from J; junction bases left unmatched: 6.

J is TRBJ2-3 and V is TRBV7-3; TRBD2 agrees at 8 bases. The V and J ends lost 5 bases and 4 bases, in that order; junction bases with no gene match: 11. Germline CDR1 and CDR2: SGHTA and FQGTGA. The CDR3 length is 16 residues. CDR3 nucleotide sequence: TGTGCCAGCAGCCGACAACCCGCGGGACTAGCAGATACGCAGTATTTT. This gives the protein CASSRQPAGLADTQYF.

This rearrangement joins TRBV5-1 to TRBJ1-1; 7 nucleotides agree with TRBD1. Germline lookup yields CDR1 SGHRS and CDR2 YFSETQ. V was pared by 0 bases and J by 1 base, with 9 bases of the junction left unmatched. CDR3 length equals 17 residues. CDR3 region: CASSLVFSEGANTEAFF. In DNA, the CDR3 is TGCGCCAGCAGCTTGGTCTTCTCGGAGGGGGCGAACACTGAAGCTTTCTTT.

V and J are TRBV7-6 and TRBJ2-5; weak D call: TRBD2 (7 bases). V lost 3 bases, J lost 1 base, and 18 bases lay in between. Per the germline V gene, CDR1 is SGHVS and CDR2 is FNYEAQ. CDR3 length: 17 amino acids. The CDR3 protein is CASSFSPRGPFQETQYF. DNA of the CDR3: TGTGCCAGCAGCTTCTCGCCGCGGGGGCCGTTCCAAGAGACCCAGTACTTC.

The rearrangement joins TRBV6-5 to TRBJ2-1; TRBD2 matches at 7 bases. Trimming removed 2 bases from V and 3 bases from J; junction bases left unmatched: 4. The length of the CDR3 is 15 residues. CDR1 and CDR2 from the germline V gene are MNHEY and SVGAGI. CDR3 nucleotides: TGTGCCAGCAGTTACGGCCAGCGGGGCTACAATGAGCAGTTCTTC. This gives the protein CASSYGQRGYNEQFF.

The genes are TRBV15 and TRBJ2-2; TRBD1 matches at 7 bases. Germline values: CDR1 LNHNV, CDR2 YYDKDF (reference sequence). With V trimmed by 4 bases and J by 2 bases, 4 bases remained unmatched. This CDR3 is 15 amino acids long. In DNA form, the CDR3 reads TGTGCCACCAGCAAAAGGGACAGAAACACCGGGGAGCTGTTTTTT. Translating it yields CATSKRDRNTGELFF.

The chain links TRBV14 to TRBJ1-1; perhaps TRBD1 as D (6 bases). The germline V gene encodes CDR1 SGHDN and CDR2 FVKESK. The CDR3 has 14 residues. V lost 3 bases, J lost 4 bases, and 12 bases lay in between. In DNA form, the CDR3 reads TGTGCCAGCAGCCAGGGCAGGGGACGCACTGAAGCTTTCTTT. This sequence encodes CASSQGRGRTEAFF.

This clone was seen once. The V gene is TRBV4-1, the J gene TRBJ1-4; D is unclear. The CDR3 extends over 15 amino acids. Between the trimmed V and J ends, which lost 1 base and 7 bases, there was a span of 13 bases. Germline V gene data show CDR1 as MGHRA and CDR2 as YSYEKL. The CDR3: CASSQVGLEGEKLFF. The CDR3 DNA reads as TGCGCCAGCAGCCAAGTAGGACTTGAAGGTGAAAAACTGTTTTTT.

This clone occurred a few times. The chain employs TRBV9 and TRBJ2-5; the match to TRBD2 covers 14 bases. The CDR3 runs to 16 residues. Germline V gene lookup returns CDR1 SGDLS and CDR2 YYNGEE. V shed 3 bases and J 1 base; nucleotides not matched to a gene: 2. This CDR3 is CASSETSGGAQETQYF. The CDR3, as DNA: TGTGCCAGCAGCGAGACTAGCGGGGGGGCCCAAGAGACCCAGTACTTC.

This chain uses TRBV6-1 with TRBJ1-3; TRBD1 agrees at 8 bases. Losses at the gene ends were 6 bases for V and 0 bases for J; bases not matched to a gene: 4. CDR3 size: 15 residues. CDR1 is MNHNS, CDR2 SASEGT, per germline. CDR3 DNA sequence: TGTGCCAGCAGGGACAGGGAGGACTCTGGAAACACCATATATTTT. Its translation: CASRDREDSGNTIYF.

V usage is TRBV30 and J usage is TRBJ1-6; D is possibly TRBD1 (6 bases). Germline lookup yields CDR1 GTSNPN and CDR2 SVGIG (reference sequence). V was cut by 1 base and J by 5 bases, with 9 bases left in between. CDR3 size: 14 residues. CDR3 DNA: TGTGCCTGGAGTGCCGGGACAAATAATTCACCCCTCCACTTT. Translation: CAWSAGTNNSPLHF.

Comment on this clone: Mismatch with germline at one junction end may stem from a read error. The chain recombines TRBV7-7 with TRBJ2-1; TRBD2 aligns across 8 bases. This CDR3 has 16 amino acids. CDR1 and CDR2 (germline): SSHAT, FNYEAQ (reference sequence). The CDR3 spells CASSLAQVAGMNEQFF. The DNA for the CDR3 is TGTGCTAGCAGCTTAGCGCAAGTAGCGGGGATGAATGAGCAGTTCTTC. The whole variable domain, remainder taken from reference TRBV7-7 and TRBJ2-1, is GAGVSQSPRYKVTKRGQDVTLRCDPISSHATLYWYQQALGQGPEFLTYFNYEAQPDKSGLPSDRFSAERPEGSISTLTIQRTEQRDSAMYRCASSLAQVAGMNEQFFGPGTRLTVL.

The chain uses TRBV7-9 and TRBJ2-1; D is possibly TRBD1 (5 bases). The V and J ends lost 2 bases and 2 bases respectively, with 7 bases between them. Per germline, CDR1 SEHNR and CDR2 FQNEAQ (reference sequence). The CDR3 sequence is 14 residues long. The CDR3 sequence is CASSLSQAYNEQFF. The CDR3 DNA follows: TGTGCCAGCAGCTTATCACAGGCCTACAATGAGCAGTTCTTC.

The J gene is TRBJ2-3, the V gene TRBV6-1, with D possibly TRBD1 on 5 matching bases. Germline V gives CDR1 MNHNS, CDR2 SASEGT. V was shortened by 7 bases and J by 3 bases, with 14 bases between the two germline ends. CDR3 length: 14 residues. Written as DNA, the CDR3 is TGTGCCAGCATCCAGGACATGGGTACAGATACGCAGTATTTT. Translated, it gives CASIQDMGTDTQYF.

The rearrangement joins TRBV6-4 to TRBJ2-5; TRBD2 is a possible D gene (6 bases). This CDR3 has 13 residues. CDR1 and CDR2 from the germline V gene are MRHNA and SNTAGT. V lost 5 bases and J lost 2, with 9 bases in between. CDR3 DNA sequence: TGTGCCAGCAGTCGGGACTCACAAGAGACCCAGTACTTC. It codes for CASSRDSQETQYF.

Note on this clone: One junction end disagrees with the germline gene, perhaps due to a read error. This CDR3 is CASGLPPDSDTQYF. CDR3 in DNA: TGTGCCAGCGGTTTACCCCCAGACTCGGATACGCAGTATTTT. The V and J genes are TRBV28 and TRBJ2-3; unclear D gene. Germline CDR1 is MDHEN and CDR2 is SYDVKM. This CDR3 contains 14 residues.

Only one count was recorded for this clone. The chain combines TRBV4-1 with TRBJ1-4; 7 bases align to TRBD1. J gave up 4 bases and V 4 bases, and 9 bases lay outside the gene matches. This CDR3 comprises 16 residues. Germline loops: CDR1 MGHRA, CDR2 YSYEKL. CDR3 nucleotides: TGCGCCAGCAGCCGTGTACGTTCAGGGGGTAATGAAAAACTGTTTTTT. This sequence encodes CASSRVRSGGNEKLFF.

The V gene is TRBV2, the J gene TRBJ1-1; 8 bases agree with TRBD1. The ends lost 5 bases at V and 8 bases at J; junction bases unmatched: 10. From germline, CDR1 is SNHLY and CDR2 FYNNEI. The CDR3 consists of 14 residues. The CDR3 sequence is CASSHRGANPEAFF. The CDR3 nucleotides are TGTGCCAGCAGTCACAGGGGGGCTAACCCGGAAGCTTTCTTT.

The chain joins TRBV5-6 to TRBJ2-1; tentative D call: TRBD2 (5 bases). With 0 bases removed from V and 8 bases from J, the gap between germline ends came to 15 bases. Germline assignment: CDR1 SGHDT and CDR2 YYEEEE. The CDR3 runs to 15 residues. CDR3 sequence (DNA): TGTGCCAGCAGCTTGGATTCGGGGTTAGGTTATGAGCAGTTCTTC. This translates into CASSLDSGLGYEQFF.

The chain employs TRBV4-1 and TRBJ1-2; D might be TRBD1 (6 bases). V was cut by 1 base and J by 6 bases, with 12 bases left in between. Germline V gene sequence: CDR1 MGHRA, CDR2 YSYEKL. This CDR3 is 14 amino acids long. The CDR3 spells CASSQGNRVNGYTF. CDR3 DNA: TGCGCCAGCAGCCAAGGGAACAGGGTGAATGGCTACACCTTC.

The chain carries TRBV27 and TRBJ2-2; 7 nucleotides line up with TRBD2. V was pared by 8 bases and J by 4 bases, with 16 bases of the junction left unmatched. The CDR3 is made up of 17 amino acids. CDR1 and CDR2 (germline): MNHEY, SMNVEV (reference sequence). Here the CDR3 reads CASHPRLRREITGELFF. In nucleotides, the CDR3 is TGTGCCAGCCATCCTCGTCTTCGGCGGGAGATCACCGGGGAGCTGTTTTTT.

The CDR3 region is CASKDRPDRYEQYF. The CDR3 DNA reads as TGCGCCAGCAAGGACAGGCCCGATCGGTACGAGCAGTACTTC. The rearrangement joins TRBV10-2 to TRBJ2-7; 7 bases match TRBD1. The V and J ends lost 7 bases and 4 bases, in that order; junction bases with no gene match: 10. CDR3 length: 14 amino acids. Germline V lookup: CDR1 WSHSY, CDR2 SAAADI.

The chain carries TRBV28 and TRBJ2-5, with 10 nucleotides matching TRBD1. CDR3 length: 15 amino acids. Looked up from germline, CDR1 is MDHEN and CDR2 is SYDVKM. J lost 5 bases, V lost 3 bases, and 6 bases had no gene match. CDR3 loop: CASSFGTGVRETQYF. The CDR3 nucleotides are TGTGCCAGCAGTTTTGGGACAGGGGTTAGGGAGACCCAGTACTTC.

This rearrangement joins TRBV27 to TRBJ2-5; no clear D gene. Trimming shortened V by 0 bases and J by 5 bases, and 13 bases separated the two germline ends. The V gene's germline CDR1 is MNHEY and CDR2 SMNVEV (reference sequence). The CDR3 is made up of 15 amino acids. The CDR3 DNA sequence: TGTGCCAGCAGTTTATCGAGTAGCACTCCGGAGACCCAGTACTTC. This sequence encodes CASSLSSSTPETQYF.

The chain has TRBV10-3 and TRBJ1-1; 7 bases are shared with TRBD1. CDR1 and CDR2 (germline): ENHRY, SYGVKD. The CDR3 has 13 amino acids. V shed 8 bases and J 0 bases; nucleotides not matched to a gene: 3. DNA of the CDR3: TGTGCCATCGATCAGGGGGTGAACACTGAAGCTTTCTTT. Amino acids: CAIDQGVNTEAFF.